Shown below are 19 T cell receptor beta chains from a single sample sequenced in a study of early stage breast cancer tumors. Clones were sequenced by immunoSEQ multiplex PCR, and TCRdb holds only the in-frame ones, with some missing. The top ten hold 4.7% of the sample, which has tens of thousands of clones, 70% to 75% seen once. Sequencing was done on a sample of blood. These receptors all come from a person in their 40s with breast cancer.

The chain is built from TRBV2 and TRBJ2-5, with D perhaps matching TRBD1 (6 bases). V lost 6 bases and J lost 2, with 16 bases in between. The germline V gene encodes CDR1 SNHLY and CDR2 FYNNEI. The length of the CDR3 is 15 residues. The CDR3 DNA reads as TGTGCCAGCAGCGAACAGGGCGCCATACAAGAGACCCAGTACTTC. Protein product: CASSEQGAIQETQYF.

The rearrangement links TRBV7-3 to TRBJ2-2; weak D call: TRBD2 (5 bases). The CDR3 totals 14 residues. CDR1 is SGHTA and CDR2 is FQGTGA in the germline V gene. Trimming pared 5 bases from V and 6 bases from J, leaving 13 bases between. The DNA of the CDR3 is TGTGCCAGCAGCCCCGTGTTGGAGGCCGGGGAGCTGTTTTTT. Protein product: CASSPVLEAGELFF. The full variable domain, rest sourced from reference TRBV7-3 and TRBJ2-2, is GAGVSQTPSNKVTEKGKYVELRCDPISGHTALYWYRQSLGQGPEFLIYFQGTGAADDSGLPNDRFFAVRPEGSVSTLKIQRTERGDSAVYLCASSPVLEAGELFFGEGSRLTVL.

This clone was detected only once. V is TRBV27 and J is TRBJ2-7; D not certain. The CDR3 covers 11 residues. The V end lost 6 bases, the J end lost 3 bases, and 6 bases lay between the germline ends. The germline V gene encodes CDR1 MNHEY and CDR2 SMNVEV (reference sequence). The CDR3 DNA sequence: TGTGCCAGCAGAAACAACTACGAGCAGTACTTC. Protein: CASRNNYEQYF.

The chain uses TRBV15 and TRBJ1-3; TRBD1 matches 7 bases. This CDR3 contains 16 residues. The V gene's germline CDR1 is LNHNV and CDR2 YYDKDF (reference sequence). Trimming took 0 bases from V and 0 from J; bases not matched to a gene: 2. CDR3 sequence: CATSRDGTASGNTIYF. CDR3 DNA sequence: TGTGCCACCAGCAGAGACGGGACAGCCTCTGGAAACACCATATATTTT.

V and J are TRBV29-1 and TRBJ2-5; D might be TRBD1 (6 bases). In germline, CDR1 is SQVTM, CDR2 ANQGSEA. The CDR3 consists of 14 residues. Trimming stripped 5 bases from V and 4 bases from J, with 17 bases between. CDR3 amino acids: CSVKFTGLGETQYF. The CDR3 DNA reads TGCAGCGTTAAATTCACAGGGCTTGGAGAGACCCAGTACTTC.

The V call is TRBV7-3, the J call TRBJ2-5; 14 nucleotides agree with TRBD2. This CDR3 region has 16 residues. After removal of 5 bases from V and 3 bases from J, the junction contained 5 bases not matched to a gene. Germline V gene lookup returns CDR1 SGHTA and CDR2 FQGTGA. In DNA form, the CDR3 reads TGTGCCAGCAGCAAGACTAGCGGGAGGGAAAAAGAGACCCAGTACTTC. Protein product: CASSKTSGREKETQYF.

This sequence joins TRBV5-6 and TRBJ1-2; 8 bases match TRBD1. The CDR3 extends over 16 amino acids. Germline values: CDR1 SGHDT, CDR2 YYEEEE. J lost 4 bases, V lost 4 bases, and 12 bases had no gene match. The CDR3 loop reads CASSPGQGYSGYGYTF. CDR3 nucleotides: TGTGCCAGCAGCCCAGGACAGGGCTACAGTGGCTATGGCTACACCTTC.

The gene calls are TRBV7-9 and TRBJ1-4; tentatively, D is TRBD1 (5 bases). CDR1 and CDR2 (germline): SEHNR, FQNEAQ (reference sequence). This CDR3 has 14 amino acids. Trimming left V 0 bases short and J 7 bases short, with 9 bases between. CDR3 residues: CASSLAYRREKLFF. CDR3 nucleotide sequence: TGTGCCAGCAGCTTAGCTTACAGGCGTGAAAAACTGTTTTTT.

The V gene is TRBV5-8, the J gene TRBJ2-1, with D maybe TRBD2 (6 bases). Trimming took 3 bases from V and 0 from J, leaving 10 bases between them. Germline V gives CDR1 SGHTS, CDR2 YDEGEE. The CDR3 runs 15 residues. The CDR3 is CASSWGGDSYNEQFF. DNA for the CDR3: TGTGCCAGCAGCTGGGGAGGAGACTCCTACAATGAGCAGTTCTTC. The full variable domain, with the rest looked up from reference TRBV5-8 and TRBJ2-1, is EAGVTQSPTHLIKTRGQQATLRCSPISGHTSVYWYQQALGLGLQFLLWYDEGEERNRGNFPPRFSGRQFPNYSSELNVNALELEDSALYLCASSWGGDSYNEQFFGPGTRLTVL.

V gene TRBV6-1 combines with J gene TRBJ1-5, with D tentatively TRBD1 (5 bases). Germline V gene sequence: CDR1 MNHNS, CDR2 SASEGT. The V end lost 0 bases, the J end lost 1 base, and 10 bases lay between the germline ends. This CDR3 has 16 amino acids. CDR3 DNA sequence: TGTGCCAGCAGTGAAGCATTGGGGGACAGCAATCAGCCCCAGCATTTT. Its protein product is CASSEALGDSNQPQHF.

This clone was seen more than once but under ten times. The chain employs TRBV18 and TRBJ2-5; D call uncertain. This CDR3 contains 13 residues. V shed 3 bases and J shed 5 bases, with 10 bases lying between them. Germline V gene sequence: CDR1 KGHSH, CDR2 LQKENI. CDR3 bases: TGTGCCAGCTCACCCCCATTTCAGGAGACCCAGTACTTC. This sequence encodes CASSPPFQETQYF. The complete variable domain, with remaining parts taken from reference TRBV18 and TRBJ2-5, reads NAGVMQNPRHLVRRRGQEARLRCSPMKGHSHVYWYRQLPEEGLKFMVYLQKENIIDESGMPKERFSAEFPKEGPSILRIQQVVRGDSAAYFCASSPPFQETQYFGPGTRLLVL.

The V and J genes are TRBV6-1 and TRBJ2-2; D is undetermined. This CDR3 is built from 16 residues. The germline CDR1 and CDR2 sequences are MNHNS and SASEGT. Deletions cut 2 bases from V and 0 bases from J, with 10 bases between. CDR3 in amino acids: CASSERTFANTGELFF. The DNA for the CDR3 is TGTGCCAGCAGTGAAAGAACGTTCGCGAACACCGGGGAGCTGTTTTTT.

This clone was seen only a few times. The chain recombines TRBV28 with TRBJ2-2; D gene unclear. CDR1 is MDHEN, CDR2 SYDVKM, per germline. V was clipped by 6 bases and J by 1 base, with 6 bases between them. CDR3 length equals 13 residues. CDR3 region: CASREKNTGELFF. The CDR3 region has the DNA TGTGCCAGCAGGGAGAAGAACACCGGGGAGCTGTTTTTT.

CDR3 residues: CASSQVLNEQFF. In nucleotides, the CDR3 is TGTGCCAGCAGCCAAGTTCTCAATGAGCAGTTCTTC. The chain joins TRBV14 to TRBJ2-1; no firm D call. Deletions cut 1 base from V and 6 bases from J, with 4 bases between. The CDR3 has 12 amino acids. Germline V gives CDR1 SGHDN, CDR2 FVKESK.

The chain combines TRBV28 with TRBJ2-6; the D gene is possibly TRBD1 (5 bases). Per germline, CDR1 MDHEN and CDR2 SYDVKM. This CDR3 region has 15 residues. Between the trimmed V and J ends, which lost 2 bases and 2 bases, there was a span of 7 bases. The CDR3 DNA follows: TGTGCCAGCAGTTTAGTGGGGCCTGGGGCCAACGTCCTGACTTTC. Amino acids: CASSLVGPGANVLTF.

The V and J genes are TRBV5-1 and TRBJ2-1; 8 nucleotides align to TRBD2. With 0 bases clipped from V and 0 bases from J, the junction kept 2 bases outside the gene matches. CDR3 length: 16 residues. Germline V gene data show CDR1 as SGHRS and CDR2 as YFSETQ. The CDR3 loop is CASSLGAGGSYNEQFF. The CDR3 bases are TGCGCCAGCAGCTTGGGTGCGGGGGGCTCCTACAATGAGCAGTTCTTC.

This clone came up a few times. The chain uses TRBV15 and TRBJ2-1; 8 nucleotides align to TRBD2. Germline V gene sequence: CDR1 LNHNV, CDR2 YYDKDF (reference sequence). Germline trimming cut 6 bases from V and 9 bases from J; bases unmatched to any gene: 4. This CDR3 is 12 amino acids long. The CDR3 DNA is TGTGCCACCAGAGGACTAGCCGGTGAGCAGTTCTTC. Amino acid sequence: CATRGLAGEQFF.

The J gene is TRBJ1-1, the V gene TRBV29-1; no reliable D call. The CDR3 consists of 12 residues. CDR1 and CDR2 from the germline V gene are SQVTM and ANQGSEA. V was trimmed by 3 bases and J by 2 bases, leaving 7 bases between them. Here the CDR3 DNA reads TGCAGCGTTGAGGTACAAAACACTGAAGCTTTCTTT. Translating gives CSVEVQNTEAFF.

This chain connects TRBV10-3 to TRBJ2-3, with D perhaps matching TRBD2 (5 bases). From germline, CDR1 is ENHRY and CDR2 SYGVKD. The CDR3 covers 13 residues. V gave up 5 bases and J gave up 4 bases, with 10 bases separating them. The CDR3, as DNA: TGTGCCATCAGTTACAGCGGTCCAGATACGCAGTATTTT. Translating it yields CAISYSGPDTQYF.